This paragraph covers one T cell receptor (beta chain) sequence. The entry originates in a study of response to subunit inactivated influenza vaccine. TCRdb reanalysed the RT-PCR reads using MiXCR and keeps one entry per CDR3 protein. Of more than 600,000 distinct CDR3 sequences listed, around 20% are singletons. Looked up from germline, CDR1 is LNHNV and CDR2 is YYDKDF (reference sequence). The CDR3 spans 21 residues. V was pared by 0 bases and J by 2 bases, with 15 bases of the junction left unmatched. The V gene is TRBV15, the J gene TRBJ2-3, with 12 positions matching TRBD2. The clonotype was recovered from a man aged 45-60 years who received an inactivated influenza vaccine. The sample here was PBMCs from blood, taken roughly 5 days after vaccination. CDR3 region: CATSRDPRLAGAQLYTDTQYF. The CDR3 bases are TGTGCCACCAGCAGAGATCCCCGACTAGCGGGGGCCCAATTATACACAGATACGCAGTATTTT.